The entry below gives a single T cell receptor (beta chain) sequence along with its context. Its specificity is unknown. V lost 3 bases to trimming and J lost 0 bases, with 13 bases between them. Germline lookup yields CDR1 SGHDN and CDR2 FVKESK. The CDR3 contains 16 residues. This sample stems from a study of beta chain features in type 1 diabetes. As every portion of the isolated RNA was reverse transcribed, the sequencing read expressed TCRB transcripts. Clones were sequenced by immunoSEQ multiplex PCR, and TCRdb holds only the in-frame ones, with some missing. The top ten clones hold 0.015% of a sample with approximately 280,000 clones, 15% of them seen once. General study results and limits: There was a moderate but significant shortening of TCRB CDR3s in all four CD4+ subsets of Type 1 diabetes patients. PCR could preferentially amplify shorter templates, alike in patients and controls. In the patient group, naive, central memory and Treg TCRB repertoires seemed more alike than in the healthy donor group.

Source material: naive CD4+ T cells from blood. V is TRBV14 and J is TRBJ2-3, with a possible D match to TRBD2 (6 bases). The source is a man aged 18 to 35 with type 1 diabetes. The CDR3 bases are TGTGCCAGCAGCCAGGATTGGGGGGACAGCACAGATACGCAGTATTTT. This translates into CASSQDWGDSTDTQYF.